This passage covers 19 T cell receptor beta chains from one sample sequenced in a study of T-cell memory formation after mild COVID-19. One entry per CDR3 protein results from TCRdb running MiXCR on the 5' RACE reads. The data show some 30,000 distinct CDR3 sequences, 7.4% seen once. Sequenced material: PBMCs or a T cell subset sorted from them (not recorded which). The source of these receptors is an adult woman who had mild COVID-19 (a few samples of this study predate the infection). Cell type and time point are not known.

This clonotype was seen ten or more times. CDR3 sequence (DNA): TGTGCCAGCAGTTACTCGAGAGGGGGAAATAGCAATCAGCCCCAGCATTTT. Translated: CASSYSRGGNSNQPQHF. The genes are TRBV6-6 and TRBJ1-5, with D possibly matching TRBD1 (6 bases). V gave up 0 bases and J gave up 0 bases, with 12 bases separating them. The germline CDR1 and CDR2 sequences are MNHNY and SVGAGI (reference sequence). The CDR3 length is 17 residues.

This chain joins TRBV6-6 and TRBJ1-5; D is uncertain. The CDR3 extends over 12 amino acids. Germline V lookup: CDR1 MNHNY, CDR2 SVGAGI (reference sequence). The ends were cut back, 0 bases at V and 6 bases at J, with 3 bases in the middle. CDR3 amino acids: CASSYSGQPQHF. In nucleotides, the CDR3 is TGTGCCAGCAGTTACTCCGGTCAGCCCCAGCATTTT.

This clonotype has a count of ten or more. This chain links TRBV5-1 with TRBJ1-2; 10 bases match TRBD1. The CDR3 consists of 21 residues. The J segment lost 9 bases and the V segment lost 2 bases, leaving 28 bases of the junction unmatched. Germline values: CDR1 SGHRS, CDR2 YFSETQ. The CDR3 here is CASSFLPPRPGTGDPRRSYTF. Written as DNA, the CDR3 is TGCGCCAGCAGCTTTCTTCCACCAAGACCCGGGACAGGGGATCCACGGCGGAGCTACACCTTC.

Regarding this clonotype: It may be a read error: a sequence one base away is much more abundant. The gene calls are TRBV9 and TRBJ2-2; D is unclear. The V and J ends lost 0 bases and 10 bases respectively, with 7 bases between them. Germline V gene sequence: CDR1 SGDLS, CDR2 YYNGEE. The CDR3 consists of 12 residues. CDR3 coding DNA: TGTGCCAGCAGCGTAGGCGGCGTGGAGCTGTTTTTT. This translates into CASSVGGVELFF.

This clonotype showed up many times. V gene TRBV11-2 combines with J gene TRBJ2-7, with D unclear. CDR3 length: 16 residues. Per the germline V gene, CDR1 is SGHAT and CDR2 is FQNNGV. With 1 base removed from V and 6 bases from J, the gap between germline ends came to 19 bases. Here the CDR3 DNA reads TGTGCCAGCAGCTTAGGATTAGGGATGATGGCAGCCGAGCAGTACTTC. It codes for CASSLGLGMMAAEQYF.

This clonotype appeared many times. This sequence joins TRBV12-3 or TRBV12-4 and TRBJ1-3, with a possible D match to TRBD1 (5 bases). CDR3 length: 17 residues. Trimming took 5 bases from V and 0 from J, leaving 17 bases between them. Here the CDR3 reads CASSRSDMGFSGNTIYF. CDR3 bases: TGTGCCAGCAGTAGATCGGACATGGGGTTCTCTGGAAACACCATATATTTT.

In this sample, this clonotype turned up many times. The chain uses TRBV9 and TRBJ1-5, with TRBD1 matching 7 bases. Germline trimming cut 4 bases from V and 2 bases from J; bases unmatched to any gene: 3. The CDR3 totals 14 residues. Germline V gives CDR1 SGDLS, CDR2 YYNGEE. The CDR3 protein is CASSLTGGNQPQHF. In DNA form, the CDR3 reads TGTGCCAGCAGCCTTACAGGGGGCAATCAGCCCCAGCATTTT.

This clonotype was detected ten times or more. The chain joins TRBV5-6 to TRBJ1-2; tentative D call: TRBD1 (5 bases). The CDR3 contains 14 residues. Trimming took off 3 bases at V and 3 bases at J, with 12 bases between the two ends. Germline V gene data show CDR1 as SGHDT and CDR2 as YYEEEE. CDR3 sequence reads: CASSSSTVYYGYTF. CDR3 sequence (DNA): TGTGCCAGCAGCTCTTCGACAGTCTACTATGGCTACACCTTC.

In its sample, this clonotype ranks as medium-sized. The chain uses TRBV12-3 or TRBV12-4 and TRBJ1-1; TRBD1 aligns across 8 bases. V shed 3 bases, J shed 2 bases, and the junction held 8 bases outside the gene matches. This CDR3 has 16 amino acids. This CDR3 reads CASSFGLDRVNTEAFF. CDR3 sequence (DNA): TGTGCCAGCAGTTTTGGCCTGGACAGGGTCAACACTGAAGCTTTCTTT.

This clonotype was seen many times. The chain uses TRBV20-1 and TRBJ2-2; D assignment may be TRBD1 or TRBD2 (5 bases each). Deletions cut 5 bases from V and 2 bases from J, with 18 bases between. Germline CDR1 reads DFQATT; CDR2 reads SNEGSKA (reference sequence). CDR3 length: 16 residues. CDR3 amino acids: CSAGRAPGPNTGELFF. DNA for the CDR3: TGCAGTGCTGGGAGAGCTCCGGGACCAAACACCGGGGAGCTGTTTTTT.

The sample holds many counts of this clonotype. This chain connects TRBV3-1 to TRBJ2-1; no reliable D call. The germline V gene encodes CDR1 LGHDT and CDR2 YNNKEL (reference sequence). Trimming removed 5 bases from V and 7 bases from J, with 9 bases in between. This CDR3 spans 12 amino acids. The CDR3 reads CASSSFVNEQFF. The CDR3 nucleotides are TGTGCCAGCAGCTCCTTTGTGAATGAGCAGTTCTTC.

In this sample, this clonotype turned up many times. J is TRBJ1-1 and V is TRBV29-1; maybe TRBD1 (5 bases). Trimming shortened V by 5 bases and J by 1 base, and 14 bases separated the two germline ends. This CDR3 comprises 14 residues. Germline V gives CDR1 SQVTM, CDR2 ANQGSEA. The DNA for the CDR3 is TGCAGCGTTCGGCTCGGGGGGTGGAACACTGAAGCTTTCTTT. Its translation is CSVRLGGWNTEAFF. The full variable domain, with the rest looked up from reference TRBV29-1 and TRBJ1-1, is SAVISQKPSRDICQRGTSLTIQCQVDSQVTMMFWYRQQPGQSLTLIATANQGSEATYESGFVIDKFPISRPNLTFSTLTVSNMSPEDSSIYLCSVRLGGWNTEAFFGQGTRLTVV.

This clonotype was observed many times. This chain uses TRBV2 with TRBJ2-6; 7 bases agree with TRBD1. Losses at the gene ends were 9 bases for V and 2 bases for J; bases not matched to a gene: 4. The CDR3 is 14 amino acids. Germline V lookup: CDR1 SNHLY, CDR2 FYNNEI. DNA for the CDR3: TGTGCCAGACAGGGGTTAGCTGGGGCCAACGTCCTGACTTTC. It codes for CARQGLAGANVLTF.

This clonotype was recorded a few times. The chain combines TRBV6-2 or TRBV6-3 with TRBJ1-1, with unresolved D. The V and J ends lost 2 bases and 4 bases respectively, with 8 bases between them. The CDR3 totals 13 residues. From germline, CDR1 is MNHEY and CDR2 SVGEGT. The CDR3 here is CASSYRVSTEAFF. The CDR3 nucleotides are TGTGCCAGCAGTTACAGGGTAAGCACTGAAGCTTTCTTT.

The table lists this clonotype with many counts. The chain joins TRBV30 to TRBJ2-2; D is perhaps TRBD1 or TRBD2 (5 bases each). Trimming cost V 8 bases and J 5 bases, with 21 bases left between them. The V gene's germline CDR1 is GTSNPN and CDR2 SVGIG (reference sequence). CDR3 length: 15 residues. The DNA of the CDR3 is TGTGCCCTCACACATCCGGGACCGGGTACCGGGGAGCTGTTTTTT. Translation: CALTHPGPGTGELFF.

This clonotype was seen at least ten times. The chain links TRBV3-1 to TRBJ1-1, with 8 bases aligning to TRBD1. The V segment lost 4 bases and the J segment 0 bases; nucleotides outside the gene matches: 4. Germline lookup yields CDR1 LGHDT and CDR2 YNNKEL (reference sequence). The CDR3 runs to 15 residues. CDR3 sequence: CASSLGQGMNTEAFF. CDR3 coding DNA: TGTGCCAGCAGCCTAGGACAGGGAATGAACACTGAAGCTTTCTTT.

This clonotype has a count of ten or more. The chain employs TRBV25-1 and TRBJ2-6; TRBD2 aligns across 7 bases. From germline, CDR1 is MGHDK and CDR2 SYGVNS. This CDR3 spans 16 amino acids. The V segment lost 2 bases and the J segment 4 bases; nucleotides outside the gene matches: 5. The CDR3 DNA follows: TGTGCCAGCAGTGAACAGGGAGGGAGAGGGGCCAACGTCCTGACTTTC. It encodes CASSEQGGRGANVLTF.

By sample fraction, this clonotype is medium-sized. The gene calls are TRBV4-1 and TRBJ2-5, with D perhaps matching TRBD1 (5 bases). Germline CDR1 MGHRA, CDR2 YSYEKL. The CDR3 has 13 amino acids. Trimming shortened V by 4 bases and J by 4 bases, and 10 bases separated the two germline ends. CDR3 amino acids: CASSLGRGETQYF. CDR3 bases: TGCGCCAGCAGCCTGGGAAGGGGAGAGACCCAGTACTTC.

In this sample, this clonotype is medium-sized. The chain employs TRBV18 and TRBJ2-1; TRBD2 matches 11 bases. The CDR3 extends over 13 amino acids. CDR1 and CDR2 from the germline V gene are KGHSH and LQKENI. J lost 8 bases, V lost 3 bases, and 0 bases had no gene match. CDR3 coding DNA: TGTGCCAGCTCACCGACTAGCGGGGATGAGCAGTTCTTC. Translation: CASSPTSGDEQFF.